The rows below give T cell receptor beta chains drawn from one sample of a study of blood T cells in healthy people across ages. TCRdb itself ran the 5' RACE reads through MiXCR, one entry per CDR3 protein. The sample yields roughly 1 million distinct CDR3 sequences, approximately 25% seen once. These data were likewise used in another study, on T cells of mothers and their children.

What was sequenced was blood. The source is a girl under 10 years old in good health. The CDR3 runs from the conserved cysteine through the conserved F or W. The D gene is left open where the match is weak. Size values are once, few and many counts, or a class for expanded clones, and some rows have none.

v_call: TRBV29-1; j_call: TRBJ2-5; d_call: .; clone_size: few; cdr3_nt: TGCAGCGTGGGGAAGACAGTAGAGGGGGCCCAGTACTTC; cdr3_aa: CSVGKTVEGAQYF
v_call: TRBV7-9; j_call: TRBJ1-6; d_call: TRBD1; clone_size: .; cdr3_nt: TGTGCCAGCAGCCAAACCGGGACAGCCCGCTCCTATAATTCACCCCTCCACTTT; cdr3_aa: CASSQTGTARSYNSPLHF
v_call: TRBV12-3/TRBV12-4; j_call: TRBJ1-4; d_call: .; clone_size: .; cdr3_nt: TGTGCCAGCTCAGCCACACCGACTAATGAAAAACTGTTTTTT; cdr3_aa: CASSATPTNEKLFF
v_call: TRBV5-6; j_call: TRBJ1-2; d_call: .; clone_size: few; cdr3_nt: TGTGCCAGCAGCTTGGTATCCGGCCAAGCGTATTATGGCTACACCTTC; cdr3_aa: CASSLVSGQAYYGYTF
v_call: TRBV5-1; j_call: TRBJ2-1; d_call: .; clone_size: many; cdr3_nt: TGCGCCAGCAGCTTGGGCGGGGACTCCTACAATGAGCAGTTCTTC; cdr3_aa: CASSLGGDSYNEQFF
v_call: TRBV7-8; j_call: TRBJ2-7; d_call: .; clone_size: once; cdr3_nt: TGTGCCAGCAGCTTAACTAACAACTACGAGCAGTACTTC; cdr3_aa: CASSLTNNYEQYF
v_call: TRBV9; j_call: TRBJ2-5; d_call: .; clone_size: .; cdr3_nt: TGTGCCAGCAGCCCCTGGGGTGTGGGCGACGGAGAGACCCAGTACTTC; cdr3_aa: CASSPWGVGDGETQYF
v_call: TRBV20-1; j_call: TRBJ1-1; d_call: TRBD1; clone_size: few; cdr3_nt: TGCAGTGCTTACGGTGCAGGGGGCATGAAAGCTTTCTTT; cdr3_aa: CSAYGAGGMKAFF
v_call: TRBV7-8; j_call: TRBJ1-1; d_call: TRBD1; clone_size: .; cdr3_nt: TGTGCCAGCAGCCCTCGGGACAGGGCGTCCCCTGAAGCTTTCTTT; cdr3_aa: CASSPRDRASPEAFF
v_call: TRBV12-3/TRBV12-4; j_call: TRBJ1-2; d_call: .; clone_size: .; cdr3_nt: TGTGCCAGCAGGTACCTGGGAGGCGGATTGCACTATGGCTACACCTTC; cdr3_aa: CASRYLGGGLHYGYTF
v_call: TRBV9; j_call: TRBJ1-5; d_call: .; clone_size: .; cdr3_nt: TGTGCCAGCAGCGGGGCCGGGGGTCAGCCCCAGCATTTT; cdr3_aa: CASSGAGGQPQHF
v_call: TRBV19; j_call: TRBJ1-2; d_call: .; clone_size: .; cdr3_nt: TGTGCCAGTAACTCCCTTCAAACCGCTTATGGCTACACCTTC; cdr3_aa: CASNSLQTAYGYTF
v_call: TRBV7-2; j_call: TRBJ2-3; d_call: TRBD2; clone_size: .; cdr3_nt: TGTGCCAGCAGCCGTCTGACTAGCGGGATCACAGATACGCAGTATTTT; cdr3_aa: CASSRLTSGITDTQYF
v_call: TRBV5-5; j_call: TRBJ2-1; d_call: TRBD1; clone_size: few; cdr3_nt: TGTGCCAGCAGCCGGACAGGGGGCAATGAGCAGTTCTTC; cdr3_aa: CASSRTGGNEQFF
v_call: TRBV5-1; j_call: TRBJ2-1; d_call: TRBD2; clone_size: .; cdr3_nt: TGCGCCAGCAGCCTTGCCCCGGGACTAGCGGGAGGGCCCTACAATGAGCAGTTCTTC; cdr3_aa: CASSLAPGLAGGPYNEQFF
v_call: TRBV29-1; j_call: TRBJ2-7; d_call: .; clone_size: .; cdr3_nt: TGCAGCGTTGAGAAGACTGGAACGGATTACGAGCAGTACTTC; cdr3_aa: CSVEKTGTDYEQYF
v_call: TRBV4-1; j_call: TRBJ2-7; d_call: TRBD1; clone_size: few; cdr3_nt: TGCGCCAGCAGCCAACAGCCGGGACAGGGGAGTGAGCAGTACTTC; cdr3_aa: CASSQQPGQGSEQYF
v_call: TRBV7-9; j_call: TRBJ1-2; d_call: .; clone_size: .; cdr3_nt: TGTGCCAGCAGCTCCCTTTTGTGGGATAACTATGGCTACACCTTC; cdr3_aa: CASSSLLWDNYGYTF
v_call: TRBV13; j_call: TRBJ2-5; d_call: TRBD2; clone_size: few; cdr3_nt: TGTGCCAGCAGCGTGAGACTAGCGGGGGATCAAGAGACCCAGTACTTC; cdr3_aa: CASSVRLAGDQETQYF
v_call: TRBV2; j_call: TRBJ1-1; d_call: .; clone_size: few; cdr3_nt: TGTGCCAGCAGTGACGGGCAGAACACTGAAGCTTTCTTT; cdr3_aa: CASSDGQNTEAFF
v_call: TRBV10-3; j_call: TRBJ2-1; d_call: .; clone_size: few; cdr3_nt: TGCGCCATCAGTTTTTTCCCCCTCAATGAGCAGTTCTTC; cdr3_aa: CAISFFPLNEQFF
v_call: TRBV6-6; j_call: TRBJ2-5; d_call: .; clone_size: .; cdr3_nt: TGTGCCAGCAGTATCACTCCGCCGGAGTACCAAGAGACCCAGTACTTC; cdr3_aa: CASSITPPEYQETQYF
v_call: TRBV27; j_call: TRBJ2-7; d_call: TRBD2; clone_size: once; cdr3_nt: TGTGCCAGCTTACACCCGGGACTAGCGGCATTCAACGAGCAGTACTTC; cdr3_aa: CASLHPGLAAFNEQYF
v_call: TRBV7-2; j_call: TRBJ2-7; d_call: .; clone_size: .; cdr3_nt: TGTGCCAGCAGCTTAGGACTAGATGTCAACGAGCAGTACTTC; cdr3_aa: CASSLGLDVNEQYF
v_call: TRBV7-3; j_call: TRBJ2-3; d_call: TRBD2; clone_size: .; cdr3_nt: TGTGCCAGCAGCTTAGTCGGTCGGACTAGCGGCACAGATACGCAGTATTTT; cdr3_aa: CASSLVGRTSGTDTQYF